Included here is one T cell receptor (beta chain) sequence, with context. No antigen is known for it. The cohort comprised under 700 healthy bone marrow donors. At the time of sampling, all cohort members were nominally healthy, though unrecorded immune exposures were likely present. The donor tested CMV seropositive, placing the donor among the roughly 300 seropositive members of the cohort. A peripheral blood sample was collected from each donor, and TCR beta sequencing was performed on peripheral blood mononuclear cells. The Qiagen DNeasy Blood Extraction Kit was used to extract genomic DNA from the blood cell samples. This record belongs to a study of cytomegalovirus exposure and HLA in healthy donors (TCRdb year 2017). Regarding the complete study: An earlier analysis of some 620 of the donors reported 276 Gb of sequence data and 90 million to 120 million unique TCR beta sequences obtained from roughly 170 million T cells. Roughly 300 gigabases of sequencing data and around 90 million unique TCR sequences made up an early release that covered roughly 670 HLA-typed donors. The genetic ancestry cluster associated with self-reported Caucasian donors included about 81% of the 300 to 450 genotyped donors. The aim of the study was to test whether cataloging public T cell receptors could identify signatures of past pathogen exposure. The study used immunosequencing to profile the T cell repertoires of around 600 subjects and linked those repertoires to cytomegalovirus serostatus. Along with the approximately 600-subject first cohort, a separate validation cohort of more than 90 different subjects was used. To predict cytomegalovirus infection status, the study combined high-throughput TCR immunosequencing, statistical association of individual TCRs with disease status, and machine learning. A later analysis re-analyzed previously published TCR beta repertoires from about 730 donors and added high-resolution HLA genotyping to study TCR occurrence patterns. The later analysis used no new phenotypic data to find candidate immune exposures, relying instead on TCR beta sequences and their occurrence across donors. An earlier analysis of 587 of the donors applied high-throughput TCR beta sequencing to assess whether each TCR beta V gene segment acted as functional or pseudogenic. Donor age, sex, ethnicity and CMV serostatus were compiled together with the repertoire data. Genome-wide SNP genotypes for about three fifths of the roughly 670 donors were used in a later genetic analysis, which treated that subset as a discovery cohort. All discovery cohort repertoires had been generated on a single sequencing platform. HLA typing included class I and class II loci at four-digit resolution. The number of donors typed differed by locus, with roughly 629-640 for A, B, C, DRB1 and DQB1, 522 for DQA1, over 600 for DPA1, and over 400 for DPB1. Several DR-DQ haplotypes were treated as single units for association and clustering because of strong linkage in the cohort. Among 398 genotyped donors of the cohort, an average of approximately 240,000 unique TCR beta nucleotide sequences was sequenced per donor, of which approximately 19% were non-productive.

Library creation used the immunoSEQ multiplex PCR assay. For the multiplex PCR, a mixture combining 60 forward primers for TCR Vbeta segments and 13 reverse primers for TCR Jbeta segments was used. The CDR3 region of rearranged TCR beta genes was amplified from genomic DNA by a multiplex PCR assay. The amplified TCR beta libraries were sequenced on the Illumina HiSeq System as 87-base-pair reads. The study's processing was this. In a later analysis, some 80 million unique TCR beta chains were counted across the roughly 670 repertoires, and approximately 11 million of these chains were shared by at least two donors. Raw reads were error-corrected and collapsed into unique sequences by a nearest-neighbor algorithm in which closely related sequences were merged to remove PCR and sequencing errors. To assign V, D and J gene segments, CDR3 sequences were aligned to IMGT reference sequences. For a sequence to be retained, a match of at least six nucleotides to both a V gene segment and a J gene segment was required. A rearrangement counted as productive if the CDR3 had no stop codons and remained in frame with V and J, and every other rearrangement counted as non-productive. CDR3 was defined according to IMGT convention as the region running from the second conserved V-encoded cysteine to the conserved J-encoded phenylalanine. The earlier analysis of fewer than 700 of the donors excluded sequences that lacked an unambiguous match to a single V gene segment. In an earlier analysis of about 590 of the donors, a V segment was called functional when productive rearrangements were above 56.7%, and segregating when the standard deviation between donors exceeded 5%. A statistical classification framework was built for diagnosing cytomegalovirus status from the catalog of TCR beta chain sequences. A later analysis assigned V and J genes by comparing TCR nucleotide sequences with IMGT/GENE-DB human TR gene sequences. A later analysis assigned CDR3 sequences and most-parsimonious VDJ recombination scenarios with the TCRdist pipeline. In a later analysis, each TCR beta chain was defined by its CDR3 amino acid sequence together with its V-gene family, and reads without a unique V-gene family were excluded. A later analysis removed 592 highly shared, low-generation-probability nucleotide sequences to deal with suspected cross-contamination and a sequencing artifact. In a later analysis, a clonal expansion index was calculated for each public chain from normalized within-repertoire ranks of inferred template counts. A later analysis computed generation probabilities with a VDJ recombination model fitted to out-of-frame rearrangements, and checked the results against IGoR. Hypergeometric tests were used in a later analysis to score TCR-TCR, TCR-HLA and TCR-CMV co-occurrence, with a repertoire-size bias correction applied to the TCR pairs. False discovery rates were estimated in a later analysis by permuting HLA or CMV assignments 20 times. In a later analysis, co-occurring TCRs were grouped with DBSCAN, and TCRdist sequence similarity was added when clustering was performed within HLA-allele-positive subsets. For co-occurrence clustering, repertoires with fewer than 30,000 or more than 120,000 public chains were excluded, along with four or five repertoires with anomalous nucleotide sharing. TCRdb provides this immuneACCESS table in a form limited to in-frame rearrangements. Some clones are lacking; in checked studies, under half of them reflect an unresolved V gene, and why the rest are absent is not known. V, J and clone size reflect that table, while D and trimming were determined from the DNA. This sample's table contains some 62,000 clones. Of the sample, roughly 5.4% is held by the ten largest clones.

Spanning cysteine to phenylalanine, the CDR3 consists of 17 amino acids. Just the 51-base CDR3 DNA is kept, in frame starting at base 1. CDR1 SQVTM and CDR2 ANQGSEA are derived from the germline V gene. V drops 3 bases and J drops 2 bases, leaving 20 bases in between. Paper-wide results and their limitations: According to a later analysis, most CMV-associated TCR beta chains appeared to be HLA-restricted, and the HLA associations seemed to be driven largely by CMV exposure. In a later analysis, TCR association rates were found to vary across HLA loci, with the most associated TCRs seen for DRB1 alleles and the fewest for HLA-C alleles. In a later analysis, 16,951 TCR beta sequences were associated with specific HLA alleles at a false discovery rate of 0.05. Most TCR sequences were seen in very few donors, while some public TCRs were found in many individuals. Linkage disequilibrium might explain the correlated functional status among segregating V segments, but an unknown experimental factor could not be ruled out. Because the 87-base-pair reads could not distinguish some IMGT-functional V segments, including TRBV6-2 and TRBV6-3, those segments were excluded. This cohort had only TCR beta chains sequenced, and the lack of alpha or paired-chain data limited which features could be detected. Immune exposure information for the cohort was limited to CMV serostatus. In vitro tests confirmed that a few of the cytomegalovirus-associated TCR beta chains recognize cytomegalovirus antigens. Because HLA typing was missing for some donors at each locus, association tests included only the typed subset. In both the original and validation cohorts, the classifier was reported to diagnose cytomegalovirus status with high specificity and sensitivity. An association between a missense DCLRE1C variant and V-gene and J-gene trimming of TCR beta chains was found in a later genetic analysis and replicated in an independent cohort. Because counts were too low, roughly 16 rarely observed V segments, including chromosome 9 orphons, were excluded from the earlier analysis of 587 of the donors. The authors suggested that the approach could potentially be generalized to other disease states and immunological phenotypes. A total of about 150 TCR beta chains were listed by the study as associated with cytomegalovirus. According to a later analysis, parvovirus B19, influenza, CMV and Epstein-Barr virus appeared linked to several top co-occurrence clusters. When HLA alleles, especially DR and DQ, strongly co-occurred, TCR associations were difficult to assign to individual alleles. A cluster of highly shared sequence variants was judged likely to be a technical artifact of the sequencing pipeline. In an earlier analysis of about 550 of the donors, most TCR beta V segments were observed in productive rearrangements about 87% or about 30% of the time, broadly matching IMGT annotations. A further reported finding was that TCR beta sequences accurately predicted the HLA-A and HLA-B alleles for most subjects in the first cohort. In a later analysis, HLA-associated TCR beta chains showed more clonal expansion and lower generation probabilities than non-associated chains that were equally common. Presence/absence analyses assumed roughly uniform sequencing depth across donors, an assumption that may not hold. A later genetic analysis reported fewer N-insertions in productive TCRs among donors in an Asian-associated ancestry cluster than the roughly 700-donor mean.

This clonotype was obtained from a man aged 30 to 39 in good health and CMV-seropositive. The sequence is built from TRBV29-1 and TRBJ2-1; tentative D gene TRBD2, with 5 bases matching. Sequences were obtained from PBMCs. DNA sequence: TGCAGCGTTGAGCGGCTAGTGCGTCGGGAACCCTACAATGAGCAGTTCTTC. This yields the protein CSVERLVRREPYNEQFF.